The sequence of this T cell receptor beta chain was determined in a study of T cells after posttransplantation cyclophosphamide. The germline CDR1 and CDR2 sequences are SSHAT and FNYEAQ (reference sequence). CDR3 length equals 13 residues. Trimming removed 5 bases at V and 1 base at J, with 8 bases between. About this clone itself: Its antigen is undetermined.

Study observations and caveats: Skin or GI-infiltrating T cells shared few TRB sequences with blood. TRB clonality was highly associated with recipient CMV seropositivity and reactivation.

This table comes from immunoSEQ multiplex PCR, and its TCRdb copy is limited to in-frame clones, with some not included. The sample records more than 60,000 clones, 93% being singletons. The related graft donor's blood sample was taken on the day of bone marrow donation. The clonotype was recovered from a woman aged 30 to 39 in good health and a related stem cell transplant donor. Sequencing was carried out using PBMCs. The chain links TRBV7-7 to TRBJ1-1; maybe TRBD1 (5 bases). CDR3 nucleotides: TGTGCCAGCAGCGTTGACAGGAACACTGAAGCTTTCTTT. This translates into CASSVDRNTEAFF.